The entry below describes one T cell receptor beta chain. As yet, its antigen is unknown. The sample comes from a study of long-term antiretroviral therapy in people with HIV. Per germline, CDR1 LGHNA and CDR2 YSLEER. V was pared by 1 base and J by 4 bases, with 3 bases of the junction left unmatched. The CDR3 contains 14 residues. Study observations and caveats: With ART, diversity went up but was still lower than in transplant donor controls.

They ran version v3.0 of the immunoSEQ assay at survey level. TCRdb's table, derived via immunoSEQ multiplex PCR, lists solely in-frame clones and lacks some. This repertoire shows tens of thousands of clones, about 80% found once; its top ten account for around 20%. Samples held roughly 0.85-11 million cryopreserved PBMC, and DNA extraction followed. The chain carries TRBV4-3 and TRBJ1-2, with TRBD1 identical over 7 bases. This clonotype was obtained from a man aged 35-49 years with HIV. Source: unsorted PBMCs, taken 0.5 years before starting antiretroviral therapy. Written as DNA, the CDR3 is TGCGCCAGCAGCCAAGGGTGGGACAGCTATGGCTACACCTTC. It translates to CASSQGWDSYGYTF.